This T cell receptor beta chain came from a study of shared clonotypes between healthy human individuals. Whole-study findings and limits: The genetic and exposure-history diversity represented was limited by few donors.

About this clone itself: Antigen unknown.

Trimming took 4 bases from V and 9 from J, leaving 13 bases between them. Germline-derived CDR1 and CDR2 are WNHNN and SYGVQD (reference sequence). The CDR3 has 13 residues. Sequencing was performed with immunoSEQ multiplex PCR; in TCRdb, only in-frame clones are kept and a portion is missing. The sample holds a few million clones, roughly 95% seen once. Sequencing was performed on naive CD4+ T cells sorted from blood. Subset in this sample: CD45RA+ positively selected. The receptor was derived from a man between 18 and 35 years old in good health. The chain recombines TRBV10-1 with TRBJ1-5; D might be TRBD1 (6 bases). The CDR3 DNA reads as TGCGCCAGCAGTGCTACAGGGACTCTGCCCCAGCATTTT. Amino acid sequence: CASSATGTLPQHF.